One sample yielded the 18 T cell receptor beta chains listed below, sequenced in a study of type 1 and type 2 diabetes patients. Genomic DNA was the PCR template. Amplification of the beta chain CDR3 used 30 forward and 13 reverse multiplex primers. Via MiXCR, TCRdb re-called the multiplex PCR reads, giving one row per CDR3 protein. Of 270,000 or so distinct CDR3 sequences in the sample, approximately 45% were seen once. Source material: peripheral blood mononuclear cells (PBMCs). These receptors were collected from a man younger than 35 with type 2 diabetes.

This CDR3 reads CASRQQGSADTQYF. The CDR3, as DNA: TGTGCCAGCAGACAACAGGGGAGCGCAGATACGCAGTATTTT. The rearrangement uses TRBV7-2 and TRBJ2-3, with 7 bases lining up with TRBD1. The germline gives CDR1 SGHTA, CDR2 FQGNSA. The CDR3 has 14 residues. V was clipped by 6 bases and J by 4 bases; unmatched bases: 7.

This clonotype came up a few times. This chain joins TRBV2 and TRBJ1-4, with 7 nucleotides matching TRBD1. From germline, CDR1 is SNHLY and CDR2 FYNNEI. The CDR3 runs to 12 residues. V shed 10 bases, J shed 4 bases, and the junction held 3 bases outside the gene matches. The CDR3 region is CATSGGNEKLFF. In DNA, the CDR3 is TGTGCCACCTCAGGGGGTAATGAAAAACTGTTTTTT.

As DNA, the CDR3 is TGCGCCAGCAGTGAAGGCAAACCCTATAATTCACCCCTCCACTTT. Amino acids: CASSEGKPYNSPLHF. The chain has TRBV10-2 and TRBJ1-6; D gene unclear. V was pared by 3 bases and J by 2 bases, with 8 bases between. CDR3 length: 15 residues. Germline lookup yields CDR1 WSHSY and CDR2 SAAADI.

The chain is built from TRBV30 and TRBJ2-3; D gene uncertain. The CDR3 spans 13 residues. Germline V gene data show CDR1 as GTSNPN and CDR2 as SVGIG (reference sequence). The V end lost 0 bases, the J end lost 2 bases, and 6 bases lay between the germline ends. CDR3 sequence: CAWSVGITDTQYF. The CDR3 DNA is TGTGCCTGGAGTGTTGGTATCACAGATACGCAGTATTTT.

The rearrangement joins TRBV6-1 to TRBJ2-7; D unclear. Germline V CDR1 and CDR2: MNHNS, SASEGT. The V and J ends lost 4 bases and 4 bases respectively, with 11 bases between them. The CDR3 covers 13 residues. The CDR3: CASSVTMGYEQYF. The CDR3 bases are TGTGCCAGCAGTGTCACTATGGGTTACGAGCAGTACTTC.

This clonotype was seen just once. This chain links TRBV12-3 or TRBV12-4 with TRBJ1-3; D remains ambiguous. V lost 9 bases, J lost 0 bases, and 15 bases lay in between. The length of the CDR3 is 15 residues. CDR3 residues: CASSLVPSSGNTIYF. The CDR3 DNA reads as TGTGCCAGTAGTCTTGTCCCGAGCTCTGGAAACACCATATATTTT.

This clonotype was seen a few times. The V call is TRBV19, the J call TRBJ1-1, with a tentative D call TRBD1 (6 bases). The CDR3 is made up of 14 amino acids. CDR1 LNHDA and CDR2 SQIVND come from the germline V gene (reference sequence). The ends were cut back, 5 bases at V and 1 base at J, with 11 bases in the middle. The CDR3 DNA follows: TGTGCCAGTAGTGGAGGACAGAGGAACACTGAAGCTTTCTTT. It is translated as CASSGGQRNTEAFF.

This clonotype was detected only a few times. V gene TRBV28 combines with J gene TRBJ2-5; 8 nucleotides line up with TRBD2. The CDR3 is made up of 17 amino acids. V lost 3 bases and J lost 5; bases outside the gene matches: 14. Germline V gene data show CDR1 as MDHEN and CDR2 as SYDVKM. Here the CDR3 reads CASSLLLGGGRIETQYF. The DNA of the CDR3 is TGTGCCAGCAGTTTGTTACTCGGCGGGGGGAGGATTGAGACCCAGTACTTC.

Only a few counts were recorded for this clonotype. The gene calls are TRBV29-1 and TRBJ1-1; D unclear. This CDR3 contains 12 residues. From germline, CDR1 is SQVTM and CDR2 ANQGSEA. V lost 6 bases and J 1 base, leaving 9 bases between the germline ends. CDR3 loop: CSVLAENTEAFF. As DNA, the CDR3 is TGCAGCGTCCTTGCGGAGAACACTGAAGCTTTCTTT.

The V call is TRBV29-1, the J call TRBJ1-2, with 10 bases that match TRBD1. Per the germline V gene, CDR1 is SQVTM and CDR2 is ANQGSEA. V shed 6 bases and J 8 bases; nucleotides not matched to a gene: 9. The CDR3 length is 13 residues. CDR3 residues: CSVSGTGVEGYTF. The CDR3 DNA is TGCAGCGTCAGCGGGACAGGGGTAGAGGGCTACACCTTC.

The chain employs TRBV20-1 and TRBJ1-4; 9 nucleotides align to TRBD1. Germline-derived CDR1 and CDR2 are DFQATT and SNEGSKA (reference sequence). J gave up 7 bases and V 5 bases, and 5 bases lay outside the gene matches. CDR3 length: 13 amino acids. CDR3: CSAYSGQGEKLFF. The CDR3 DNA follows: TGCAGTGCTTACTCGGGACAGGGTGAAAAACTGTTTTTT.

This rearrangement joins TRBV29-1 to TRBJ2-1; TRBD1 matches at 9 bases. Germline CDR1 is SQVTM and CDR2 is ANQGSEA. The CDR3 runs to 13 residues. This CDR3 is CSVEDRGAYEQFF. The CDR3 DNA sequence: TGCAGTGTCGAGGACAGGGGCGCATATGAGCAGTTCTTC.

CDR3 nucleotides: TGTGCCAGCAGCTTATATCAAGGCACTGAAGCTTTCTTT. This translates into CASSLYQGTEAFF. The chain recombines TRBV7-9 with TRBJ1-1; no reliable D call. Germline V CDR1 and CDR2: SEHNR, FQNEAQ (reference sequence). V gave up 2 bases and J gave up 4 bases, with 8 bases separating them. The CDR3 is 13 amino acids.

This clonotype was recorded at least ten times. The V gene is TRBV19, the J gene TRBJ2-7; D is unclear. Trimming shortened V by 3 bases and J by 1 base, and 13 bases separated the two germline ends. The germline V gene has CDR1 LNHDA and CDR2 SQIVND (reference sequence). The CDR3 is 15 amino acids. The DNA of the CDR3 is TGTGCCAGTAGTATCTGGGCCGGAGCATCCTACGAGCAGTACTTC. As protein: CASSIWAGASYEQYF.

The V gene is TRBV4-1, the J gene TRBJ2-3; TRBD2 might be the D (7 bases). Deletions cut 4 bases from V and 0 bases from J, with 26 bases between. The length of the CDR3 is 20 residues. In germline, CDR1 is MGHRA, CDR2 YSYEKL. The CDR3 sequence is CASSRGGGGGPISSTDTQYF. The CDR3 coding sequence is TGCGCCAGCAGCCGAGGGGGGGGCGGGGGCCCCATATCTAGCACAGATACGCAGTATTTT.

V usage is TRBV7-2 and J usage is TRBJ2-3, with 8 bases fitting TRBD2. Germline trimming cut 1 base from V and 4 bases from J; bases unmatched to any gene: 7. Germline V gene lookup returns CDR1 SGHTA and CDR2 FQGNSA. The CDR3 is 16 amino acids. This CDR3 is CASSLGGGLGADTQYF. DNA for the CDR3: TGTGCCAGCAGCTTAGGAGGGGGACTAGGAGCAGATACGCAGTATTTT.

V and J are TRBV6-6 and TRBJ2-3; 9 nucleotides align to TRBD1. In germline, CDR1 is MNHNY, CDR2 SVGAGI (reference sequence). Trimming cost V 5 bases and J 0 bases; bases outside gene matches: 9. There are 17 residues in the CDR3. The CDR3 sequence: CASSHPGTGFSTDTQYF. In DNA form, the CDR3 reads TGTGCCAGCAGTCACCCGGGGACAGGGTTTAGCACAGATACGCAGTATTTT.

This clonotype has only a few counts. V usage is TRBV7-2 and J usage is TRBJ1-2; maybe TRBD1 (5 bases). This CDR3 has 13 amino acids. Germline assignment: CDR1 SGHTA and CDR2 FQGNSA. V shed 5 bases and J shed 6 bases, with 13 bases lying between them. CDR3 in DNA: TGTGCCAGCAGCACCGGGCAGGGAAATGGCTACACCTTC. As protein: CASSTGQGNGYTF.